Below, 27 T cell receptor beta chains from the same sample are listed, as sequenced in a study of blood T cell repertoires in COVID-19. The data were produced by immunoSEQ multiplex PCR, yet TCRdb's version contains in-frame clones alone and is incomplete. The sample holds 200,000 to 250,000 clones, roughly four fifths seen once. Source material: PBMCs or T cells enriched from blood (not recorded which). These receptors originate from a woman in her fifties or sixties who had recovered from COVID-19.

The genes are TRBV9 and TRBJ1-2; a possible D gene is TRBD1 (6 bases). The CDR3 is 14 residues long. Per the germline V gene, CDR1 is SGDLS and CDR2 is YYNGEE. Trimming stripped 0 bases from V and 7 bases from J, with 13 bases between. CDR3 amino acids: CASSVGGRSSGYTF. CDR3 nucleotide sequence: TGTGCCAGCAGCGTAGGGGGGCGGTCTAGTGGCTACACCTTC.

The rearrangement links TRBV12-3 or TRBV12-4 to TRBJ1-1, with D possibly TRBD1 on 5 matching bases. Trimming stripped 9 bases from V and 9 bases from J, with 17 bases between. The CDR3 contains 12 residues. The CDR3 DNA is TGTGCCAGTAGAAGGACACAGACCAAAGCTTTCTTT. It translates to CASRRTQTKAFF.

V is TRBV3-1 (or the pseudogene TRBV3-2) and J is TRBJ1-4, with TRBD1 identical over 7 bases. The trim removed 3 bases at V and 4 bases at J, leaving 2 bases unmatched. CDR3 length equals 14 residues. CDR1 is LGHDT, CDR2 YNNKEL, per germline (reference sequence). CDR3 DNA: TGTGCCAGCAGCCAGGGACAGAATAATGAAAAACTGTTTTTT. This encodes CASSQGQNNEKLFF.

The chain employs TRBV29-1 and TRBJ1-4; D gene uncertain. In germline, CDR1 is SQVTM, CDR2 ANQGSEA. There are 13 residues in the CDR3. V lost 7 bases and J lost 0, with 9 bases in between. The DNA of the CDR3 is TGCAGCGCCTGGGCTGCAACTAATGAAAAACTGTTTTTT. The encoded protein is CSAWAATNEKLFF. The whole variable domain, remainder taken from reference TRBV29-1 and TRBJ1-4, is SAVISQKPSRDICQRGTSLTIQCQVDSQVTMMFWYRQQPGQSLTLIATANQGSEATYESGFVIDKFPISRPNLTFSTLTVSNMSPEDSSIYLCSAWAATNEKLFFGSGTQLSVL.

The chain has TRBV10-3 and TRBJ2-3; 12 bases agree with TRBD2. The CDR3 has 17 residues. Looked up from germline, CDR1 is ENHRY and CDR2 is SYGVKD. V dropped 2 bases and J dropped 6; count of bases not matched to a gene: 9. CDR3: CAISETSGGSFRDTQYF. The CDR3, as DNA: TGTGCCATCAGTGAGACTAGCGGGGGGTCCTTTCGGGATACGCAGTATTTT.

The gene calls are TRBV6-6 and TRBJ2-5; a possible D gene is TRBD1 (7 bases). The germline V and J ends were trimmed by 5 bases and 5 bases, with 18 bases remaining between them. This CDR3 is 15 amino acids long. CDR1 MNHNY and CDR2 SVGAGI come from the germline V gene (reference sequence). The CDR3 spells CASSLRGAPLETQYF. The DNA for the CDR3 is TGTGCCAGCAGTCTCAGGGGGGCCCCTCTGGAGACCCAGTACTTC.

The V and J genes are TRBV11-2 and TRBJ2-7; D possibly corresponds to TRBD2 (7 bases). Trimming took 5 bases from V and 1 from J, leaving 18 bases between them. CDR1 and CDR2 (germline): SGHAT, FQNNGV. The CDR3 has 16 amino acids. CDR3 in DNA: TGTGCCAGCAGCGCCTTAGGGGGGGACGGATCCTACGAGCAGTACTTC. It codes for CASSALGGDGSYEQYF.

The chain has TRBV6-5 and TRBJ2-1; 7 positions match TRBD2. Germline V gene data show CDR1 as MNHEY and CDR2 as SVGAGI. Trimming at V came to 6 bases and at J to 9 bases, leaving 11 bases not matched to a gene. The CDR3 is made up of 14 amino acids. The CDR3 is CASRPSGVLTEQFF. The CDR3 region has the DNA TGTGCCAGCAGACCCAGCGGGGTCCTGACTGAGCAGTTCTTC.

The chain employs TRBV7-9 and TRBJ1-1; D call uncertain. Germline CDR1 is SEHNR and CDR2 is FQNEAQ (reference sequence). This CDR3 comprises 13 residues. Trimming shortened V by 1 base and J by 6 bases, and 9 bases separated the two germline ends. CDR3 in amino acids: CASSLGPAAEAFF. CDR3 in DNA: TGTGCCAGCAGCTTAGGGCCAGCGGCTGAAGCTTTCTTT.

The chain combines TRBV4-3 with TRBJ2-4; TRBD2 matches at 7 bases. CDR3 size: 16 residues. Germline V gene lookup returns CDR1 LGHNA and CDR2 YSLEER. J gave up 3 bases and V 0 bases, and 5 bases lay outside the gene matches. CDR3 nucleotides: TGCGCCAGCAGCCAAGATCGTGGGGGGGGCAAAAACATTCAGTACTTC. Translation gives CASSQDRGGGKNIQYF.

This rearrangement joins TRBV6-4 to TRBJ2-3, with 9 bases that match TRBD2. J gave up 4 bases and V 2 bases, and 4 bases lay outside the gene matches. There are 15 residues in the CDR3. In germline, CDR1 is MRHNA, CDR2 SNTAGT. CDR3 protein: CASSDKAGGADTQYF. The CDR3 DNA reads TGTGCCAGCAGTGACAAGGCGGGAGGGGCAGATACGCAGTATTTT.

The rearrangement links TRBV19 to TRBJ2-1; 9 nucleotides match TRBD2. Germline V gene lookup returns CDR1 LNHDA and CDR2 SQIVND (reference sequence). The CDR3 sequence is 15 residues long. V was pared by 7 bases and J by 0 bases, with 4 bases of the junction left unmatched. CDR3 sequence: CASKTSGTSYNEQFF. The CDR3 coding sequence is TGTGCCAGTAAGACTAGCGGAACCTCCTACAATGAGCAGTTCTTC.

The genes are TRBV10-1 and TRBJ1-4; D is undetermined. The CDR3 spans 14 residues. The germline V and J ends were trimmed by 2 bases and 8 bases, with 12 bases remaining between them. The germline V gene has CDR1 WNHNN and CDR2 SYGVQD (reference sequence). Here the CDR3 reads CASSEIVEREKLFF. For the CDR3, the DNA is TGCGCCAGCAGTGAGATTGTCGAGAGGGAAAAACTGTTTTTT.

The rearrangement uses TRBV7-9 and TRBJ1-2; D call uncertain. Germline V gene sequence: CDR1 SEHNR, CDR2 FQNEAQ (reference sequence). The V end was cut by 1 base, the J end by 0 bases, with 9 bases between. CDR3 length: 15 residues. DNA of the CDR3: TGTGCCAGCAGCTTAGGCGGCCTCACTAACTATGGCTACACCTTC. Protein sequence: CASSLGGLTNYGYTF.

This clone was recorded once. The rearrangement uses TRBV19 and TRBJ1-3; D gene uncertain. The V gene lost 7 bases and the J gene lost 2 bases, with 9 bases spanning the gap. The CDR3 length is 13 residues. Germline CDR1 is LNHDA and CDR2 is SQIVND (reference sequence). CDR3 sequence reads: CASMNIAGNTIYF. The CDR3 DNA is TGTGCCAGTATGAACATCGCTGGAAACACCATATATTTT.

The CDR3 coding sequence is TGTGCCAGCAGCTCAATGATACAGGGTTGGGGTGAAAAACTGTTTTTT. Amino acid sequence: CASSSMIQGWGEKLFF. The chain couples TRBV9 to TRBJ1-4; perhaps TRBD1 as D (6 bases). Germline lookup yields CDR1 SGDLS and CDR2 YYNGEE. Trimming took off 4 bases at V and 7 bases at J, with 20 bases between the two ends. CDR3 length: 16 amino acids.

In its sample, this clone was seen once. The rearrangement uses TRBV2 and TRBJ2-3; 10 nucleotides line up with TRBD2. With V trimmed by 2 bases and J by 0 bases, 5 bases remained unmatched. Germline CDR1 and CDR2: SNHLY and FYNNEI. The CDR3 runs to 17 residues. CDR3 DNA: TGTGCCAGCAGTGAATCGATAGCGGGAGGAAGCACAGATACGCAGTATTTT. Amino acid sequence: CASSESIAGGSTDTQYF.

This clone showed up just once. The CDR3 DNA follows: TGTGCCAGCAGCTTAGTACCACAGGGCACTGGGGCCAACGTCCTGACTTTC. Translation gives CASSLVPQGTGANVLTF. V and J are TRBV7-9 and TRBJ2-6; possibly TRBD1 for D (6 bases). CDR1 SEHNR and CDR2 FQNEAQ come from the germline V gene (reference sequence). CDR3 length equals 17 residues. Trimming left V 1 base short and J 2 bases short, with 12 bases between.

The genes are TRBV25-1 and TRBJ2-2, with D possibly matching TRBD1 (5 bases). The CDR3 sequence is 15 residues long. Germline V lookup: CDR1 MGHDK, CDR2 SYGVNS. Deletions cut 2 bases from V and 4 bases from J, with 11 bases between. The CDR3 sequence is CASSEDRLGTGELFF. For the CDR3, the DNA is TGTGCCAGCAGTGAAGACAGACTTGGCACCGGGGAGCTGTTTTTT.

This rearrangement joins TRBV2 to TRBJ2-3; possibly TRBD1 for D (6 bases). The V gene lost 0 bases and the J gene lost 5 bases, with 12 bases spanning the gap. CDR1 is SNHLY and CDR2 is FYNNEI in the germline V gene. The CDR3 is 15 amino acids. This CDR3 is CASSEAWGPGDTQYF. For the CDR3, the DNA is TGTGCCAGCAGTGAAGCTTGGGGGCCGGGAGATACGCAGTATTTT.

In regard to this clone: The same CDR3 also results from other DNA sequences found in this sample. This chain connects TRBV6-5 to TRBJ1-2; D gene unclear. The length of the CDR3 is 13 residues. V gave up 6 bases and J gave up 0 bases, with 8 bases separating them. Germline CDR1 is MNHEY and CDR2 is SVGAGI. CDR3 coding DNA: TGTGCCAGCAGGGTGGGCCCTAACTATGGCTACACCTTC. It translates to CASRVGPNYGYTF.

V gene TRBV6-5 combines with J gene TRBJ2-1, with TRBD1 identical over 11 bases. V shed 6 bases, J shed 8 bases, and the junction held 9 bases outside the gene matches. The CDR3 contains 15 residues. The germline CDR1 and CDR2 sequences are MNHEY and SVGAGI. The CDR3 sequence: CASRADRGRWDEQFF. CDR3 coding DNA: TGTGCCAGCAGAGCGGACAGGGGGCGATGGGATGAGCAGTTCTTC.

This clone appeared once. The chain links TRBV4-3 to TRBJ1-2; D perhaps matches TRBD1 (6 bases). Trimming stripped 0 bases from V and 5 bases from J, with 16 bases between. Germline V gene sequence: CDR1 LGHNA, CDR2 YSLEER. The CDR3 covers 16 residues. In DNA, the CDR3 is TGCGCCAGCAGCCAAGAAAGCAGGGGCGTTGGGTATGGCTACACCTTC. Translated, it gives CASSQESRGVGYGYTF.

The gene calls are TRBV3-1 (or the pseudogene TRBV3-2) and TRBJ2-1; D perhaps matches TRBD2 (7 bases). V was cut by 1 base and J by 5 bases, with 12 bases left in between. The germline gives CDR1 LGHDT, CDR2 YNNKEL (reference sequence). CDR3 length: 15 residues. The CDR3 coding sequence is TGTGCCAGCAGCCAAGGAACGGGGGGCCACAATGAGCAGTTCTTC. Translating it yields CASSQGTGGHNEQFF.

The gene calls are TRBV28 and TRBJ1-2; no clear D gene. The CDR3 has 14 residues. CDR1 is MDHEN and CDR2 is SYDVKM in the germline V gene. V was shortened by 1 base and J by 5 bases, with 11 bases between the two germline ends. CDR3 residues: CASSLFGIRYGYTF. The DNA of the CDR3 is TGTGCCAGCAGTTTATTCGGGATACGGTATGGCTACACCTTC.

The rearrangement joins TRBV10-1 to TRBJ2-1; TRBD2 matches at 12 bases. CDR1 and CDR2 from the germline V gene are WNHNN and SYGVQD (reference sequence). The CDR3 runs to 17 residues. V lost 3 bases and J lost 0; bases outside the gene matches: 3. The CDR3 region has the DNA TGCGCCAGCAGTGACCCGGGACTAGCGGGCTCCTACAATGAGCAGTTCTTC. It specifies CASSDPGLAGSYNEQFF.

Turning to this clone: Other nucleotide sequences in the sample specify the same CDR3. The chain couples TRBV19 to TRBJ1-1, with 7 bases lining up with TRBD1. The CDR3 sequence is 13 residues long. Unmatched junction bases numbered 3, after V lost 5 bases and J lost 3 bases. CDR1 and CDR2 (germline): LNHDA, SQIVND (reference sequence). The CDR3 DNA reads TGTGCCAGTAGTTCCACAGGGGACACTGAAGCTTTCTTT. Residues: CASSSTGDTEAFF.